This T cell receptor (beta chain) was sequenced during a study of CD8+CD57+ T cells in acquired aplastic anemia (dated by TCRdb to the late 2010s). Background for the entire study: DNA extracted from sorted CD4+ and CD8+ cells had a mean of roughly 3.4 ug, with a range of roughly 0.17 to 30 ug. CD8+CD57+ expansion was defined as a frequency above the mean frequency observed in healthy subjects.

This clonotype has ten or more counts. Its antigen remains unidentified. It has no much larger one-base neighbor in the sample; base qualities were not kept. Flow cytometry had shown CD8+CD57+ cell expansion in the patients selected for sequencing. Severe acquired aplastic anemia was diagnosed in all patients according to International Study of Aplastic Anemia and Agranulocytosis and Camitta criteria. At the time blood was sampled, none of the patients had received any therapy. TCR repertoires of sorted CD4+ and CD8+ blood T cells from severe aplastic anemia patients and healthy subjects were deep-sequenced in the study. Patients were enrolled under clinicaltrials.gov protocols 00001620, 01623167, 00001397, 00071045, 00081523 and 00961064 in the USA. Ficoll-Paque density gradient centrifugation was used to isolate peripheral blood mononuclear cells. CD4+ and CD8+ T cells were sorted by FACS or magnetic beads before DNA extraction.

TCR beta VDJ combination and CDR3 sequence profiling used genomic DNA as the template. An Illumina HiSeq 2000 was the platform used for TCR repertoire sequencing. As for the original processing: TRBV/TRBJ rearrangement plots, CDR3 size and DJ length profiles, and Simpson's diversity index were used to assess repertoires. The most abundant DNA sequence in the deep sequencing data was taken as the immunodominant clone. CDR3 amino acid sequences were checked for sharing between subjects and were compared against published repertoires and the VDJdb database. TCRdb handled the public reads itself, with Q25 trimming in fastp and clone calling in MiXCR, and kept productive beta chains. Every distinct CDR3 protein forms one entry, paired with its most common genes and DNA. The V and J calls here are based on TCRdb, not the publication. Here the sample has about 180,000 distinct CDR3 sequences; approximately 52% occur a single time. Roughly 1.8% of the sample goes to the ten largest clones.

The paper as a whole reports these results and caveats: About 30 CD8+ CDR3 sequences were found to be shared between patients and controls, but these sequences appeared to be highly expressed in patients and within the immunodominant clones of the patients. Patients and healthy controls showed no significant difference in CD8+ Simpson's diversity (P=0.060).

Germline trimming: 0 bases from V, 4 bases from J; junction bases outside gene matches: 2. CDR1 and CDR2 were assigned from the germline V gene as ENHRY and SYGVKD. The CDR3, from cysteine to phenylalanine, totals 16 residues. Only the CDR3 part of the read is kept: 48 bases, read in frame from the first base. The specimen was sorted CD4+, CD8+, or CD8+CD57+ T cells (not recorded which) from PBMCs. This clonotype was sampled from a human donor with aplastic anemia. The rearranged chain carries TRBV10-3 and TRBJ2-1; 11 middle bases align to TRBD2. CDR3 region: CAISESTSGMYNEQFF. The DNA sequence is TGTGCCATCAGTGAGTCGACTAGCGGGATGTACAATGAGCAGTTCTTC.